This T cell receptor beta chain was sequenced for a study of CD8 T cells in Susac syndrome. General observations from the study: Only a relatively small number of individuals were included in the TCR sequencing and HLA analysis. Clonal expansion was present among Susac CD8+ cells. This expansion reached its peak in TEMRA cells and in active patients.

Random hexamers were used to reverse transcribe 0.5 to 1 ug of RNA. Amplification of TCR beta CDR3 across 54 Vbeta and 13 Jbeta was performed with immunoSEQ multiplex PCR. TCRdb re-called the immunoSEQ multiplex PCR reads through MiXCR, storing one row per CDR3 protein. This table has 75,000 to 80,000 distinct CDR3 sequences, roughly 94% appearing once. Looked up from germline, CDR1 is SGDLS and CDR2 is YYNGEE. The CDR3 covers 16 residues. Trimming pared 0 bases from V and 0 bases from J, leaving 10 bases between. A remark on this clonotype: Antigen: not known.

TEMRA cells were enriched by FACS, while CD8+ and CD4+ T cells were obtained through a negative isolation that was performed magnetically. The receptor was isolated from a human donor with Susac syndrome. The chain links TRBV9 to TRBJ2-4; D is tentatively TRBD1 or TRBD2 (5 bases each). Material for sequencing was CD8+ T cells from PBMCs. The CDR3 region is CASSVEGTLAKNIQYF. CDR3 bases: TGTGCCAGCAGCGTAGAGGGGACCCTAGCCAAAAACATTCAGTACTTC.